The source of this T cell receptor (beta chain) is a study of blood T cell repertoires in COVID-19. Assay: immunoSEQ multiplex PCR; the TCRdb copy retains only in-frame clones and omits some. The data hold over 200,000 clones, with approximately 84% observed a single time. In germline, CDR1 is PRHDT, CDR2 FYEKMQ (reference sequence). V lost 4 bases and J 0 bases, leaving 15 bases between the germline ends. This CDR3 spans 16 amino acids. What was sequenced was peripheral blood. The chain couples TRBV13 to TRBJ1-1, with D perhaps TRBD1 (6 bases). The TCR was taken from a man in his forties with active or convalescent COVID-19. For the CDR3, the DNA is TGTGCCAGCAGCTCCGGGGGGGCAGGGTTGAACACTGAAGCTTTCTTT. Its protein product is CASSSGGAGLNTEAFF.